This T cell receptor beta chain was captured by sequencing in a study of cytomegalovirus exposure and HLA in healthy donors. Germline V lookup: CDR1 SGHTA, CDR2 FQGNSA. The V segment lost 1 base and the J segment 8 bases; nucleotides outside the gene matches: 5. The CDR3 runs 14 residues. This clone has a handful of counts. The PCR ran on 60 Vbeta and 13 Jbeta primers. The data were produced by immunoSEQ multiplex PCR, yet TCRdb's version contains in-frame clones alone and is incomplete. The data show under 110,000 clones, with about 75% seen just once and more than 9% held by the top ten. The TCR originated in a man in his fifties or sixties in good health and CMV-seronegative. The chain couples TRBV7-2 to TRBJ2-1; 7 bases are shared with TRBD1. Sequenced material: PBMCs. In DNA form, the CDR3 reads TGTGCCAGCAGCTTAGACTATACAGGGGATGAGCAGTTCTTC. This gives the protein CASSLDYTGDEQFF. The whole variable domain, remainder taken from reference TRBV7-2 and TRBJ2-1, is GAGVSQSPSNKVTEKGKDVELRCDPISGHTALYWYRQSLGQGLEFLIYFQGNSAPDKSGLPSDRFSAERTGGSVSTLTIQRTQQEDSAVYLCASSLDYTGDEQFFGPGTRLTVL.